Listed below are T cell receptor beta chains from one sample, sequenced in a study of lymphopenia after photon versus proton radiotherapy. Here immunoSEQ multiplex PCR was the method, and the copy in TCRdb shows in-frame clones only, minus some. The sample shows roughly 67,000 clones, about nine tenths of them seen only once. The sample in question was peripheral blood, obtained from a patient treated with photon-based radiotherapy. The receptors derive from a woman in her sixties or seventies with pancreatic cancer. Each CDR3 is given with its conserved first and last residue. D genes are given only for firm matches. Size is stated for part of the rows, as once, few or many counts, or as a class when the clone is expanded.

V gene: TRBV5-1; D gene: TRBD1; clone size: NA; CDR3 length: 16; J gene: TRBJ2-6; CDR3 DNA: TGCGCCAGCAGCCCTCAGGGGGCGTCTGGGGCCAACGTCCTGACTTTC; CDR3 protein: CASSPQGASGANVLTF
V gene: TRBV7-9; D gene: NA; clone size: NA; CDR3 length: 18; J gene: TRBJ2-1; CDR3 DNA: TGTGCCAGCAGCTTAGGGTTTGGGGGGACGGGCTCCTACAATGAGCAGTTCTTC; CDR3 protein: CASSLGFGGTGSYNEQFF
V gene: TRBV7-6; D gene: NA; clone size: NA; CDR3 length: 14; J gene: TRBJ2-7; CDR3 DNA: TGTGCCAGCAGCTTAGGAGGACAGAACTACGAGCAGTACTTC; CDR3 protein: CASSLGGQNYEQYF
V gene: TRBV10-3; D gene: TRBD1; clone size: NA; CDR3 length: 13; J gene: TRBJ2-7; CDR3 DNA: TGTGCCATCAGCGGACAGGGAACCTACGAGCAGTACTTC; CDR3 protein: CAISGQGTYEQYF
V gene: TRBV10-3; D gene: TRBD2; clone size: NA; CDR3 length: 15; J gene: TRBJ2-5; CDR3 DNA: TGTGCCATCAGTCCAGAACTAGCGGGAGGCGAGACCCAGTACTTC; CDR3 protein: CAISPELAGGETQYF
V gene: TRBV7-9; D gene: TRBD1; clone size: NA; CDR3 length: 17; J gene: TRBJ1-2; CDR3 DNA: TGTGCCAGCAGCACGCTTGGATGGACAGGGGTCTCTAGGGGCTACACCTTC; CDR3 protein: CASSTLGWTGVSRGYTF
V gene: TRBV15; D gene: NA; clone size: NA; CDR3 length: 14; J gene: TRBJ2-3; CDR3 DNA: TGTGCCACCAGCCGTCAGCGGGGCACAGATACGCAGTATTTT; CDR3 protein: CATSRQRGTDTQYF
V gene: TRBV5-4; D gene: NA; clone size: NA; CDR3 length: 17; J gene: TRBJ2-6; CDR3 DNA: TGTGCCAGCAGCATCCCGGGGACGCACTTTGGGGCCAACGTCCTGACTTTC; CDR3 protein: CASSIPGTHFGANVLTF
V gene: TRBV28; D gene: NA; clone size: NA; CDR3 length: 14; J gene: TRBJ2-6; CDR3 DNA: TGTGCCAGCAGTCGACCCACTGGGGCCAACGTCCTGACTTTC; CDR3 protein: CASSRPTGANVLTF
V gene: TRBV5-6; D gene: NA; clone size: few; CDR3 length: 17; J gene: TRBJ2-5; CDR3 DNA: TGTGCCAGCAGCCTCGGACTAGGGGGAGGGCGTGCGAAGACCCAGTACTTC; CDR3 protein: CASSLGLGGGRAKTQYF
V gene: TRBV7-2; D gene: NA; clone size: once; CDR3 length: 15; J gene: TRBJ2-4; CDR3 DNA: TGTGCCAGCAGCTCCGCGGGCCTAGCCAAAAACATTCAGTACTTC; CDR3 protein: CASSSAGLAKNIQYF
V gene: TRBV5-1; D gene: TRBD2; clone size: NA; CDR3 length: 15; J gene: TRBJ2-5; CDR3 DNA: TGCGCCAGCAGCTTGTCTCTAGCGGTCCAAGAGACCCAGTACTTC; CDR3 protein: CASSLSLAVQETQYF
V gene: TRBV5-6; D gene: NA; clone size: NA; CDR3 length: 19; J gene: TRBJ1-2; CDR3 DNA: TGTGCCAGCAGCCCGAGCCCGACGAGCTACGATGGCACGGTCTATGGCTACACCTTC; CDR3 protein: CASSPSPTSYDGTVYGYTF
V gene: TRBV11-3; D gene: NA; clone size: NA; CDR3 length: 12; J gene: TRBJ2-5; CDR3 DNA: TGTGCCAGCAGCTTTAGACGAGAGACCCAGTACTTC; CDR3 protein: CASSFRRETQYF
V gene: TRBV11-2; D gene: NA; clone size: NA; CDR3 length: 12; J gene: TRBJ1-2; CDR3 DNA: TGTGCCAGCAGCCCCAAAGTGGGTGGCTACACCTTC; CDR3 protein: CASSPKVGGYTF
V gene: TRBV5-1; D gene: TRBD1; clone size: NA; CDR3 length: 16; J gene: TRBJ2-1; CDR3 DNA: TGCGCCAGCTCTACGGGACAGCTTCACTCCTACAATGAGCAGTTCTTC; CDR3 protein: CASSTGQLHSYNEQFF
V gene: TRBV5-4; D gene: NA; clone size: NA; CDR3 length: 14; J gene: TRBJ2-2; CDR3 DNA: TGTGCCAGCAGCTTACGTGGCGCCGCCGGGGAGCTGTTTTTT; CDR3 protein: CASSLRGAAGELFF
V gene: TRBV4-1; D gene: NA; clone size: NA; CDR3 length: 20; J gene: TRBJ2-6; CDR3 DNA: TGCGCCAGCAGCCAAGCCGGGAGTATCCGCTTGGGCTCTGGGGCCAACGTCCTGACTTTC; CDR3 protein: CASSQAGSIRLGSGANVLTF
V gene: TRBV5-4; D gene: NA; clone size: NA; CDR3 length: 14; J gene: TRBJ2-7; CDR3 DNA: TGTGCCAGCAGCCCCTCCGGGCGTTTAGGCGAGCAGTACTTC; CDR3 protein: CASSPSGRLGEQYF
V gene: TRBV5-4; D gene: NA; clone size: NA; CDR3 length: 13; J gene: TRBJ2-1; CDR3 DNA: TGTGCCAGCAGCTCAAGCTCCTACAATGAGCAGTTCTTC; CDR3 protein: CASSSSSYNEQFF
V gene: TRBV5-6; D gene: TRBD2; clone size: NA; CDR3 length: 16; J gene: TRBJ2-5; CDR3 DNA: TGTGCCAGCAGCCAGGGACTAGCGGGAGGGCCGGGGACCCAGTACTTC; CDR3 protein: CASSQGLAGGPGTQYF
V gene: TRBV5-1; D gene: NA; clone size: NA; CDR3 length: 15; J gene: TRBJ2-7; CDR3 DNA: TGCGCCAGCAGCAACGAAAAGGGGGGAGGGCCCGAGCAGTACTTC; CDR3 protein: CASSNEKGGGPEQYF